These 13 T cell receptor beta chains originate from one sample sequenced in a study of PD-L1 blockade in urothelial cancer. Here immunoSEQ multiplex PCR was the method, and the copy in TCRdb shows in-frame clones only, minus some. The sample yields under 130,000 clones, roughly 84% seen once. The starting material was PBMCs, obtained around atezolizumab (anti-PD-L1) treatment. Source of these receptors: a man aged 45-60 years with urothelial cancer.

This clone was seen more than once but under ten times. The chain couples TRBV9 to TRBJ2-1; D gene uncertain. Trimming took off 0 bases at V and 0 bases at J, with 10 bases between the two ends. This CDR3 is 16 amino acids long. Germline V lookup: CDR1 SGDLS, CDR2 YYNGEE. CDR3 coding DNA: TGTGCCAGCAGCGTAGCCGCGGTGTACTCCTACAATGAGCAGTTCTTC. Translating it yields CASSVAAVYSYNEQFF.

The V and J genes are TRBV6-5 and TRBJ2-3; no clear D. CDR1 is MNHEY, CDR2 SVGAGI, per germline. The CDR3 is 13 residues long. The germline V and J ends were trimmed by 8 bases and 2 bases, with 11 bases remaining between them. The CDR3 protein is CASAAGFTDTQYF. Here the CDR3 DNA reads TGTGCCAGCGCCGCAGGTTTCACAGATACGCAGTATTTT.

This chain links TRBV5-1 with TRBJ1-3, with 8 bases identical to TRBD1. The junction had 3 bases not matched to a gene; V was cut back by 4 bases and J by 3 bases. The CDR3 extends over 14 amino acids. The germline V gene has CDR1 SGHRS and CDR2 YFSETQ. The CDR3 DNA reads as TGCGCCAGCAGCCCGGGGACAGGTGGAAACACCATATATTTT. It encodes CASSPGTGGNTIYF.

V and J are TRBV28 and TRBJ2-5, with 11 bases lining up with TRBD2. Germline loops: CDR1 MDHEN, CDR2 SYDVKM. This CDR3 is 16 amino acids long. The V and J ends lost 1 base and 1 base, in that order; junction bases with no gene match: 2. CDR3 amino acids: CASSLSTSGGQETQYF. CDR3 nucleotide sequence: TGTGCCAGCAGTTTATCAACTAGCGGGGGCCAAGAGACCCAGTACTTC.

Remarks on this clone: One junction end does not reproduce the germline sequence, and a read error may be involved. The chain is built from TRBV27 and TRBJ2-3; D is unresolved. The germline gives CDR1 MNHEY, CDR2 SMNVEV (reference sequence). This CDR3 spans 13 amino acids. The CDR3, as DNA: TGTACCAGCAAAAATAGACTCACAGATACGCAGTATTTT. Translation gives CTSKNRLTDTQYF.

The chain is built from TRBV7-9 and TRBJ1-4, with 7 bases matching TRBD1. The junction had 7 bases not matched to a gene; V was cut back by 5 bases and J by 7 bases. CDR1 SEHNR and CDR2 FQNEAQ come from the germline V gene (reference sequence). The CDR3 spans 14 residues. The DNA of the CDR3 is TGTGCCAGCAGCCAGACAGGGTCCGCTGAAAAACTGTTTTTT. It codes for CASSQTGSAEKLFF.

This rearrangement joins TRBV7-3 to TRBJ1-5; no firm D call. The V end was cut by 11 bases, the J end by 4 bases, with 6 bases between. Germline CDR1 reads SGHTA; CDR2 reads FQGTGA. This CDR3 region has 10 residues. The CDR3 DNA follows: TGTGCCGCCAGGAATCAGCCCCAGCATTTT. Encoded protein: CAARNQPQHF. Combining the CDR3 with reference TRBV7-3 and TRBJ1-5 gives the whole variable domain GAGVSQTPSNKVTEKGKYVELRCDPISGHTALYWYRQSLGQGPEFLIYFQGTGAADDSGLPNDRFFAVRPEGSVSTLKIQRTERGDSAVYLCAARNQPQHFGDGTRLSIL.

V usage is TRBV5-6 and J usage is TRBJ2-1; the match to TRBD2 covers 7 bases. Germline V lookup: CDR1 SGHDT, CDR2 YYEEEE. Trimming took 3 bases from V and 4 from J; bases not matched to a gene: 10. This CDR3 comprises 16 residues. The CDR3 is CASSSGQSSGYNEQFF. As DNA, the CDR3 is TGTGCCAGCAGCTCGGGTCAGAGTAGCGGGTACAATGAGCAGTTCTTC. Full variable domain (outside the CDR3, taken from reference TRBV5-6 and TRBJ2-1): DAGVTQSPTHLIKTRGQQVTLRCSPKSGHDTVSWYQQALGQGPQFIFQYYEEEERQRGNFPDRFSGHQFPNYSSELNVNALLLGDSALYLCASSSGQSSGYNEQFFGPGTRLTVL.

J is TRBJ2-1 and V is TRBV5-1; TRBD2 matches at 9 bases. This CDR3 spans 15 amino acids. Trimming removed 0 bases from V and 10 bases from J; junction bases left unmatched: 8. Germline loops: CDR1 SGHRS, CDR2 YFSETQ. The CDR3 sequence is CASSLGAGGPEEQFF. In nucleotides, the CDR3 is TGCGCCAGCAGCTTGGGGGCGGGAGGGCCAGAGGAGCAGTTCTTC. The whole variable domain, remainder taken from reference TRBV5-1 and TRBJ2-1, is KAGVTQTPRYLIKTRGQQVTLSCSPISGHRSVSWYQQTPGQGLQFLFEYFSETQRNKGNFPGRFSGRQFSNSRSEMNVSTLELGDSALYLCASSLGAGGPEEQFFGPGTRLTVL.

This rearrangement joins TRBV9 to TRBJ2-2, with TRBD1 as a possible D gene (6 bases). Germline V gene data show CDR1 as SGDLS and CDR2 as YYNGEE. Between the trimmed V and J ends, which lost 0 bases and 7 bases, there was a span of 7 bases. The CDR3 length is 13 residues. The CDR3 bases are TGTGCCAGCAGCGTAGAGGGGGTCGGGGAGCTGTTTTTT. Protein sequence: CASSVEGVGELFF.

The rearrangement links TRBV28 to TRBJ2-1, with 12 bases aligning to TRBD2. The CDR3 has 17 amino acids. Trimming at V came to 3 bases and at J to 8 bases, leaving 11 bases not matched to a gene. Germline assignment: CDR1 MDHEN and CDR2 SYDVKM. CDR3 sequence (DNA): TGTGCCAGCAGTTTCGGGCCGACTAGCGGGAGTACGGATGAGCAGTTCTTC. Translating it yields CASSFGPTSGSTDEQFF.

The rearrangement joins TRBV7-8 to TRBJ2-7; D unresolved. The CDR3 sequence is 13 residues long. Germline CDR1 is SGHVS and CDR2 is FQNEAQ. The V and J ends lost 1 base and 0 bases respectively, with 4 bases between them. CDR3 in amino acids: CASSLGPSYEQYF. The CDR3, as DNA: TGTGCCAGCAGCTTAGGGCCCTCCTACGAGCAGTACTTC.

The chain employs TRBV5-8 and TRBJ1-5; 9 bases match TRBD1. This CDR3 has 15 residues. V lost 3 bases, J lost 5 bases, and 6 bases stayed unmatched. Germline V CDR1 and CDR2: SGHTS, YDEGEE. CDR3 nucleotide sequence: TGTGCCAGCAGCTGGGACAGGGCCCCTCATCAGCCCCAGCATTTT. It yields the protein CASSWDRAPHQPQHF. Variable domain in full (rest from reference TRBV5-8 and TRBJ1-5): EAGVTQSPTHLIKTRGQQATLRCSPISGHTSVYWYQQALGLGLQFLLWYDEGEERNRGNFPPRFSGRQFPNYSSELNVNALELEDSALYLCASSWDRAPHQPQHFGDGTRLSIL.